This entry lists 26 T cell receptor beta chains sequenced from one sample in a study of shared clonotypes between healthy human individuals. Only in-frame clones appear in the TCRdb table, and some are missing; sequencing was by immunoSEQ multiplex PCR. The sample holds approximately 700,000 clones; 55% to 85% are singletons and the top ten take around 2%. The sample comprised memory CD4+ T cells sorted from blood. The subset denotes: CD45RA-negative fraction. All receptors derive from a woman younger than 45 in good health.

This clone was seen ten or more times. V usage is TRBV10-3 and J usage is TRBJ2-3; 8 nucleotides agree with TRBD2. The V and J ends lost 4 bases and 6 bases, in that order; junction bases with no gene match: 9. Germline V gene sequence: CDR1 ENHRY, CDR2 SYGVKD. CDR3 length: 15 amino acids. CDR3 nucleotide sequence: TGTGCCATCAGTGGTGGGAGCGGGAGTTGGGATACGCAGTATTTT. As protein: CAISGGSGSWDTQYF.

This clone has more than one count but fewer than ten. The chain uses TRBV6-6 and TRBJ2-2; possible D gene TRBD1, 6 bases. V lost 7 bases to trimming and J lost 1 base, with 10 bases between them. This CDR3 is 14 amino acids long. CDR1 and CDR2 (germline): MNHNY, SVGAGI (reference sequence). CDR3 in amino acids: CASILTGNTGELFF. The CDR3 coding sequence is TGTGCCAGCATCTTGACAGGGAACACCGGGGAGCTGTTTTTT.

V is TRBV29-1 and J is TRBJ2-7; D gene ambiguous. CDR3 length: 11 residues. Germline V CDR1 and CDR2: SQVTM, ANQGSEA. V shed 0 bases and J shed 4 bases, with 4 bases lying between them. In nucleotides, the CDR3 is TGCAGCGTTGAAGAGGCGTACGAGCAGTACTTC. It yields the protein CSVEEAYEQYF.

The rearrangement uses TRBV4-1 and TRBJ2-5; no clear D gene. V was pared by 1 base and J by 4 bases, with 13 bases between. There are 15 residues in the CDR3. Germline loops: CDR1 MGHRA, CDR2 YSYEKL. CDR3 protein: CASSQAAASLETQYF. The DNA of the CDR3 is TGCGCCAGCAGCCAAGCTGCGGCCTCCTTAGAGACCCAGTACTTC.

This rearrangement joins TRBV28 to TRBJ2-5, with D perhaps assigned TRBD1 or TRBD2 (5 bases each). The germline CDR1 and CDR2 sequences are MDHEN and SYDVKM. V was pared by 5 bases and J by 1 base, with 14 bases between. The CDR3 has 15 amino acids. In DNA form, the CDR3 reads TGTGCCAGCAGTCACGCCGGGACGATCCAAGAGACCCAGTACTTC. Protein product: CASSHAGTIQETQYF.

The chain is built from TRBV5-1 and TRBJ2-5; weak D call: TRBD2 (6 bases). V gave up 6 bases and J gave up 1 base, with 19 bases separating them. Germline V lookup: CDR1 SGHRS, CDR2 YFSETQ. This CDR3 spans 16 amino acids. The CDR3 spells CASNRGTSFAQETQYF. Written as DNA, the CDR3 is TGCGCCAGCAATCGGGGAACTAGCTTCGCCCAAGAGACCCAGTACTTC.

The chain combines TRBV28 with TRBJ1-4, with D possibly matching TRBD1 (5 bases). Trimming shortened V by 10 bases and J by 8 bases, and 17 bases separated the two germline ends. The CDR3 length is 13 residues. Germline CDR1 and CDR2: MDHEN and SYDVKM. The CDR3 bases are TGTGCCACCCGGAGGGGTTTTGTAGAAAAACTGTTTTTT. This sequence encodes CATRRGFVEKLFF.

This clone came up a few times. This chain joins TRBV18 and TRBJ2-7; D unresolved. The V end lost 6 bases, the J end lost 0 bases, and 3 bases lay between the germline ends. Germline-derived CDR1 and CDR2 are KGHSH and LQKENI. The CDR3 consists of 11 residues. The CDR3 reads CASSTSYEQYF. CDR3 nucleotide sequence: TGTGCCAGCTCGACCTCCTACGAGCAGTACTTC.

This clone was detected only once. The chain couples TRBV2 to TRBJ1-5; D ambiguous. V lost 6 bases and J 2 bases, leaving 8 bases between the germline ends. This CDR3 has 13 amino acids. CDR1 and CDR2 (germline): SNHLY, FYNNEI. CDR3 in DNA: TGTGCCAGCAGGGCGGTCGGCAATCAGCCCCAGCATTTT. Translation gives CASRAVGNQPQHF.

Of note for this clone: A far larger clone is just one base off, so this is likely a read error. This rearrangement joins TRBV7-3 to TRBJ2-6; 11 bases are a match to TRBD2. Germline CDR1 reads SGHTA; CDR2 reads FQGTGA. The CDR3 covers 18 residues. CDR3 sequence reads: CASSLDPLAGAGANVMTF. For the CDR3, the DNA is TGTGCCAGCAGCTTAGACCCACTAGCGGGAGCTGGGGCCAACGTCATGACTTTC.

This clone has only a few counts. This sequence joins TRBV19 and TRBJ1-2, with 9 bases identical to TRBD1. CDR1 and CDR2 from the germline V gene are LNHDA and SQIVND (reference sequence). The length of the CDR3 is 16 residues. Germline trimming cut 6 bases from V and 1 base from J; bases unmatched to any gene: 9. The CDR3: CASRAGTGRNNYGYTF. The CDR3 coding sequence is TGTGCCAGTAGAGCCGGGACAGGGAGAAATAACTATGGCTACACCTTC. Drawing the rest from reference TRBV19 and TRBJ1-2, the complete variable domain is DGGITQSPKYLFRKEGQNVTLSCEQNLNHDAMYWYRQDPGQGLRLIYYSQIVNDFQKGDIAEGYSVSREKKESFPLTVTSAQKNPTAFYLCASRAGTGRNNYGYTFGSGTRLTVV.

The V gene is TRBV19, the J gene TRBJ1-5; D gene uncertain. This CDR3 is built from 13 residues. In germline, CDR1 is LNHDA, CDR2 SQIVND (reference sequence). Trimming left V 3 bases short and J 6 bases short, with 9 bases between. The CDR3 protein is CASSITDSQPQHF. CDR3 sequence (DNA): TGTGCCAGTAGTATTACGGATAGTCAGCCCCAGCATTTT.

The gene calls are TRBV19 and TRBJ1-4, with no clear D. The germline CDR1 and CDR2 sequences are LNHDA and SQIVND (reference sequence). Trimming pared 5 bases from V and 5 bases from J, leaving 12 bases between. This CDR3 has 14 residues. The CDR3 protein is CASSSTATNEKLFF. The CDR3 DNA sequence: TGTGCCAGTAGTTCGACGGCGACGAATGAAAAACTGTTTTTT.

The V gene is TRBV19, the J gene TRBJ2-1; D unresolved. V was trimmed by 3 bases and J by 4 bases, leaving 13 bases between them. This CDR3 has 15 residues. Germline values: CDR1 LNHDA, CDR2 SQIVND (reference sequence). The CDR3 nucleotides are TGTGCCAGTAGTATTGAGCCAGGTCCGTACAATGAGCAGTTCTTC. Protein product: CASSIEPGPYNEQFF.

Turning to this clone: A single base is all that separates this from a far larger clone, so a read error is likely. This chain uses TRBV7-2 with TRBJ2-3; D not resolved. CDR1 is SGHTA, CDR2 FQGNSA, per germline. This CDR3 region has 12 residues. V lost 5 bases and J 4 bases, leaving 7 bases between the germline ends. In DNA, the CDR3 is TGTGCCAGCAGCCCCTACTCAGATACGCAGTATTTT. Amino acid sequence: CASSPYSDTQYF.

This clone has only one observation. The rearrangement joins TRBV27 to TRBJ1-1; D is unresolved. The germline V gene has CDR1 MNHEY and CDR2 SMNVEV (reference sequence). V lost 6 bases, J lost 2 bases, and 31 bases lay in between. The length of the CDR3 is 20 residues. The CDR3 sequence: CASSRTGWRVDTRANTEAFF. DNA of the CDR3: TGTGCCAGCAGCCGGACGGGCTGGCGTGTAGATACCCGAGCAAACACTGAAGCTTTCTTT.

This clone was seen just once. V and J are TRBV28 and TRBJ1-4, with D possibly matching TRBD1 (5 bases). This CDR3 spans 15 amino acids. V lost 7 bases to trimming and J lost 16 bases, with 28 bases between them. The germline V gene encodes CDR1 MDHEN and CDR2 SYDVKM. The CDR3 DNA sequence: TGTGCCAGCAAAAATGGGGGGTTAAGGGATTTAAGAGCGTTTTTT. Amino acid sequence: CASKNGGLRDLRAFF.

This clone appeared once. The J gene is TRBJ2-7, the V gene TRBV6-1, with D unclear. The length of the CDR3 is 11 residues. The V end lost 5 bases, the J end lost 6 bases, and 8 bases lay between the germline ends. Germline V gene data show CDR1 as MNHNS and CDR2 as SASEGT. The CDR3 region has the DNA TGTGCCAGCAGTTTACAGACCGAGCAGTACTTC. Translation gives CASSLQTEQYF.

The V and J genes are TRBV11-2 and TRBJ2-7; tentative D call: TRBD1 (6 bases). CDR1 and CDR2 from the germline V gene are SGHAT and FQNNGV. The CDR3 length is 12 residues. Trimming took off 5 bases at V and 8 bases at J, with 13 bases between the two ends. In DNA, the CDR3 is TGTGCCAGCAGCACCCACCGGGACAAGCAGTACTTC. This sequence encodes CASSTHRDKQYF.

This chain links TRBV14 with TRBJ2-7; tentative D call: TRBD2 (6 bases). CDR3 length equals 17 residues. Germline CDR1 and CDR2: SGHDN and FVKESK. The V end was cut by 4 bases, the J end by 0 bases, with 19 bases between. CDR3 sequence: CASSPARRGYSSYEQYF. For the CDR3, the DNA is TGTGCCAGCAGCCCCGCCCGACGGGGGTACAGCTCCTACGAGCAGTACTTC.

This chain links TRBV29-1 with TRBJ1-5; D unresolved. The CDR3 covers 11 residues. CDR1 and CDR2 (germline): SQVTM, ANQGSEA. The V gene lost 6 bases and the J gene lost 7 bases, with 10 bases spanning the gap. The CDR3 region has the DNA TGCAGCGTGGGGTTTAGCCAGCCCCAGCATTTT. As protein: CSVGFSQPQHF.

The J gene is TRBJ2-7, the V gene TRBV5-1, with TRBD1 identical over 7 bases. The germline V gene encodes CDR1 SGHRS and CDR2 YFSETQ. The CDR3 sequence is 15 residues long. The J segment lost 2 bases and the V segment lost 1 base, leaving 6 bases of the junction unmatched. The CDR3 coding sequence is TGCGCCAGCAGCTTGCTTGGGACAGCTACCTACGAGCAGTACTTC. Amino acids: CASSLLGTATYEQYF.

This clone was found once. CDR3: CASSEAGTYNEQFF. The CDR3 nucleotides are TGTGCCAGCAGTGAGGCGGGTACCTACAATGAGCAGTTCTTC. V gene TRBV6-1 combines with J gene TRBJ2-1, with D perhaps matching TRBD2 (5 bases). V lost 3 bases to trimming and J lost 2 bases, with 8 bases between them. The length of the CDR3 is 14 residues. The germline V gene has CDR1 MNHNS and CDR2 SASEGT.

The rearrangement links TRBV2 to TRBJ1-1; 7 bases fit TRBD1. The CDR3 loop spans 14 amino acids. The V and J ends lost 6 bases and 1 base, in that order; junction bases with no gene match: 5. Looked up from germline, CDR1 is SNHLY and CDR2 is FYNNEI. The DNA for the CDR3 is TGTGCCAGCAGGAGGGGACAGCCGAACACTGAAGCTTTCTTT. Amino acid sequence: CASRRGQPNTEAFF.

V is TRBV18 and J is TRBJ2-7, with a weak D call TRBD2 (7 bases). Germline V gene lookup returns CDR1 KGHSH and CDR2 LQKENI. Trimming stripped 6 bases from V and 7 bases from J, with 19 bases between. This CDR3 contains 14 residues. The CDR3 spells CASSTTGHGGEQYF. CDR3 nucleotide sequence: TGTGCCAGCTCGACGACAGGTCACGGGGGGGAGCAGTACTTC.

The rearrangement joins TRBV11-2 to TRBJ2-5; TRBD2 is a possible D gene (5 bases). The DNA end lines up better with TRBJ2-7; the J call may be wrong. CDR1 is SGHAT, CDR2 FQNNGV, per germline. The length of the CDR3 is 14 residues. CDR3: CASSLMEISGEQYF. The CDR3 DNA follows: TGTGCCAGCAGCTTAATGGAGATAAGCGGCGAGCAGTACTTC.